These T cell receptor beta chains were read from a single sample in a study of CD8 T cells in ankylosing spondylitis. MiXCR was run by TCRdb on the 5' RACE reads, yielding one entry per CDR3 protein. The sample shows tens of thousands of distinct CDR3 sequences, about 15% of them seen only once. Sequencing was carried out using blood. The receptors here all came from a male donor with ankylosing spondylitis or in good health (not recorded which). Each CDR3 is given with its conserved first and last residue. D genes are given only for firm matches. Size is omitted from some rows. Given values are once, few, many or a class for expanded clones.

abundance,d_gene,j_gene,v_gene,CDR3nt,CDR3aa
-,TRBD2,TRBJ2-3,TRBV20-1,TGCAGTGCTGCCGGACGACTAGCGGCCACAGATACGCAGTATTTT,CSAAGRLAATDTQYF
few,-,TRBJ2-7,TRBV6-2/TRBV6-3,TGTGCCGGGAGGTCCTCCCAGGCCTACGAGCAGTACTTC,CAGRSSQAYEQYF
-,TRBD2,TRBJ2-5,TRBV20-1,TGCAGTGCTTTAGCGGGGGCGATACAAGAGACCCAGTACTTC,CSALAGAIQETQYF
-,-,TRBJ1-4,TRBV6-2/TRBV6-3,TGTGCCAGCAGTTCGGGCCCTGTCATTGGAAAACTGTTTTTT,CASSSGPVIGKLFF
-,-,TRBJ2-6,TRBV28,TGTGCCAGCCACAGTGGGGGAAGGATGGGGGCCAACGTCCTGACTTTC,CASHSGGRMGANVLTF
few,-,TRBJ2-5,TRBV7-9,TGTGCCAGCAGCCCACCAGACAGACAAGAGACCCAGTACTTC,CASSPPDRQETQYF
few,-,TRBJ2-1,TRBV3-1,TGTGCCAGCAGCCAACTCAATGAGCAGTTCTTC,CASSQLNEQFF
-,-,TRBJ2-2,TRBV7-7,TGTGCTAGCAGCTTAGCGCAGGGCGCGAACACCGGGGAGCTGTTTTTT,CASSLAQGANTGELFF
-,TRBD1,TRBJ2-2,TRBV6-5,TGTGCCAGCAGAAGGGGACAGGGCAACACCGGGGAGCTGTTTTTT,CASRRGQGNTGELFF
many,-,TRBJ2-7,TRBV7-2,TGTGCCAGCAGCTTATATCCTTGGCGGGATGGCGAGCAGTACTTC,CASSLYPWRDGEQYF
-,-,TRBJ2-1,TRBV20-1,TGCAGTGCTAGAGCGGGACAACTAAGCCACAATGAGCAGTTCTTC,CSARAGQLSHNEQFF
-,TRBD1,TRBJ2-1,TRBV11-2,TGTGCCAGCAGCCGGGACAGGGGGAATGAGCAGTTCTTC,CASSRDRGNEQFF